The clone carrying this T cell receptor beta chain showed up just a few times. Its antigen is not identified. The sample is drawn from a study of memory B cells and T cells in multiple sclerosis. Study-wide points: Shared clonotype counts depended on differing compartment clone-set sizes and were normalized.

This CDR3 is 11 amino acids long. The V and J ends lost 8 bases and 8 bases respectively, with 12 bases between them. Germline V CDR1 and CDR2: MNHNY, SVGAGI (reference sequence). This table comes from immunoSEQ multiplex PCR, and its TCRdb copy is limited to in-frame clones, with some not included. The data hold about 15,000 clones, with around 70% observed a single time. Sequenced input: memory (CD45RO+) CD4+ T cells from blood. The chain combines TRBV6-6 with TRBJ1-1; D call uncertain. The clonotype originates from a human donor with multiple sclerosis. The DNA for the CDR3 is TGTGCCAGCGGACTAACGAGAGAAGCTTTCTTT. Residues: CASGLTREAFF.